One sample yielded the 13 T cell receptor beta chains listed below, sequenced in a study of blood T cell repertoires in COVID-19. The repertoire was sequenced with immunoSEQ multiplex PCR; TCRdb's copy has only in-frame clones and lacks some. The data hold more than 200,000 clones, with about 79% observed a single time. Sequencing was done on a sample of peripheral blood. Source of these receptors: a middle-aged woman who had recovered from COVID-19.

The V call is TRBV13, the J call TRBJ1-2, with D tentatively TRBD1 (5 bases). Germline V lookup: CDR1 PRHDT, CDR2 FYEKMQ (reference sequence). Trimming pared 1 base from V and 8 bases from J, leaving 17 bases between. The CDR3 runs to 15 residues. The CDR3 nucleotides read TGTGCCAGCAGCTTAGACCAGGGATCGCTTTTGGGCTACACCTTC. This sequence encodes CASSLDQGSLLGYTF.

The rearrangement uses TRBV2 and TRBJ2-1, with 12 bases that match TRBD2. V gave up 6 bases and J gave up 4 bases; unmatched junction bases: 4. There are 15 residues in the CDR3. Germline V lookup: CDR1 SNHLY, CDR2 FYNNEI. The CDR3, as DNA: TGTGCCAGCAGGATAACTAGCGGGGGGTACAATGAGCAGTTCTTC. Translated: CASRITSGGYNEQFF.

The V gene is TRBV6-6, the J gene TRBJ2-7, with 7 bases identical to TRBD2. Looked up from germline, CDR1 is MNHNY and CDR2 is SVGAGI (reference sequence). The CDR3 spans 15 residues. J gave up 7 bases and V 3 bases, and 12 bases lay outside the gene matches. In DNA, the CDR3 is TGTGCCAGCAGTTATAAGGAGGGGAGGGTGCGTGAGCAGTACTTC. Translating gives CASSYKEGRVREQYF.

V is TRBV10-3 and J is TRBJ2-7, with 14 bases identical to TRBD2. This CDR3 comprises 15 residues. Per germline, CDR1 ENHRY and CDR2 SYGVKD. V trimming: 2 bases; J trimming: 4 bases; junction bases outside the gene matches: 1. The chain's CDR3 is CAISEGLAGGYEQYF. The DNA for the CDR3 is TGTGCCATCAGTGAGGGACTAGCGGGGGGTTACGAGCAGTACTTC.

The genes are TRBV3-1 (or the pseudogene TRBV3-2) and TRBJ1-1; the D gene is possibly TRBD1 (5 bases). The germline V and J ends were trimmed by 0 bases and 8 bases, with 10 bases remaining between them. CDR1 is LGHDT and CDR2 is YNNKEL in the germline V gene (reference sequence). The CDR3 extends over 13 amino acids. DNA of the CDR3: TGTGCCAGCAGCCAAGAATTAAACAGGGAAGCTTTCTTT. Translated, it gives CASSQELNREAFF.

This clone was seen only a few times. V usage is TRBV7-9 and J usage is TRBJ1-2; D is possibly TRBD1 (5 bases). This CDR3 contains 13 residues. Germline V gene data show CDR1 as SEHNR and CDR2 as FQNEAQ (reference sequence). V lost 5 bases, J lost 5 bases, and 12 bases lay in between. CDR3 bases: TGTGCCAGCAGCCCACAGGCTTCTTATGGCTACACCTTC. Translation gives CASSPQASYGYTF.

This rearrangement joins TRBV13 to TRBJ2-3, with TRBD2 matching over 8 bases. CDR1 is PRHDT and CDR2 is FYEKMQ in the germline V gene (reference sequence). The CDR3 covers 18 residues. Germline trimming cut 5 bases from V and 0 bases from J; bases unmatched to any gene: 13. The CDR3 loop is CASSLEKAGATSTDTQYF. CDR3 coding DNA: TGTGCCAGCAGCCTCGAAAAAGCGGGGGCTACTAGCACAGATACGCAGTATTTT.

The chain uses TRBV6-2 or TRBV6-3 and TRBJ2-2; 7 bases align to TRBD1. After removal of 5 bases from V and 3 bases from J, the junction contained 6 bases not matched to a gene. Germline V CDR1 and CDR2: MNHEY, SVGEGT. This CDR3 contains 15 residues. The DNA of the CDR3 is TGTGCCAGCAGTCGTGACAGGGCGGACACCGGGGAGCTGTTTTTT. Translating it yields CASSRDRADTGELFF.

This chain joins TRBV7-8 and TRBJ2-7; 15 bases fit TRBD2. The length of the CDR3 is 15 residues. CDR1 is SGHVS and CDR2 is FQNEAQ in the germline V gene. Germline trimming cut 5 bases from V and 5 bases from J; bases unmatched to any gene: 4. The CDR3 is CASSPRTSGGDEQYF. The CDR3 DNA reads TGTGCCAGCAGCCCCAGGACTAGCGGGGGGGACGAGCAGTACTTC.

This chain connects TRBV7-8 to TRBJ1-3; a weak D match, TRBD1 (5 bases). Germline CDR1 and CDR2: SGHVS and FQNEAQ. V was pared by 2 bases and J by 5 bases, with 10 bases between. CDR3 length equals 14 residues. CDR3 region: CASSLSSGRNTIYF. The CDR3 coding sequence is TGTGCCAGCAGCTTAAGTTCAGGGCGAAACACCATATATTTT.

The V call is TRBV5-5, the J call TRBJ1-1, with TRBD1 matching 7 bases. The V and J ends lost 2 bases and 6 bases, in that order; junction bases with no gene match: 4. This CDR3 is 13 amino acids long. CDR1 is SGHKS, CDR2 YYEKEE, per germline (reference sequence). This CDR3 reads CASSLDDRAEAFF. The CDR3 nucleotides are TGTGCCAGCAGCTTAGATGACAGGGCTGAAGCTTTCTTT.

The chain joins TRBV21-1 to TRBJ2-2; TRBD1 is taken as the D call from the table, unchecked against the DNA. TRBV21-1 is deemed a pseudogene. The CDR3 covers 20 residues. Written as DNA, the CDR3 is TGTGCCAGCAGCAACCATCCGGGGACAGGGGATTTTAGGGACACCGGGGAGCTGTTTTTT. Translating gives CASSNHPGTGDFRDTGELFF.

The chain links TRBV5-4 to TRBJ2-7, with 9 bases that match TRBD1. V lost 0 bases to trimming and J lost 5 bases; unmatched junction nucleotides: 6. This CDR3 region has 15 residues. Germline CDR1 and CDR2: SGHNT and YYREEE (reference sequence). The CDR3 loop reads CASSLGGQGVHEQYF. The CDR3 bases are TGTGCCAGCAGCTTGGGGGGACAGGGCGTACACGAGCAGTACTTC.